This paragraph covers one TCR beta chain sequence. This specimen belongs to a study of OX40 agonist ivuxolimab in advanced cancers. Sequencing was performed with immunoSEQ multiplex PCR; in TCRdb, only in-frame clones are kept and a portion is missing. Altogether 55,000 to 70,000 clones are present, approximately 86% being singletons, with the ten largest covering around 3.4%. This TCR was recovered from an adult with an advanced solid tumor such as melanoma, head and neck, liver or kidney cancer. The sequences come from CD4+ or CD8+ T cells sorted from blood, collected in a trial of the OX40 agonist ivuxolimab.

CDR3 coding DNA: TGTGCCATCAGTGAGTCAAAGGACATAGCCTTTAGTGAGTACGAGCAGTACTTC. Its translation is CAISESKDIAFSEYEQYF. This chain joins TRBV10-3 and TRBJ2-5, with D perhaps TRBD1 (5 bases). The J call may be faulty, since TRBJ2-7 better matches the DNA end. CDR3 length equals 18 residues. Germline CDR1 and CDR2: ENHRY and SYGVKD.